These 31 T cell receptor beta chains came from one sample sequenced in a study of shared clonotypes between healthy human individuals. Measured with immunoSEQ multiplex PCR; TCRdb has only the in-frame clones, and not every one. Of around 1.1 million clones in the sample, around 78% are singletons; the top ten hold 0.6% to 0.7%. The sequenced sample was memory CD4+ T cells from PBMCs. Subset specified: CD45RA-negative fraction. The source of these receptors is a man between 18 and 35 years old in good health. Some clones in this sample may be carry-over from other donors' samples.

This rearrangement joins TRBV9 to TRBJ2-7; tentative D call: TRBD2 (5 bases). Between the trimmed V and J ends, which lost 0 bases and 4 bases, there was a span of 14 bases. Germline V CDR1 and CDR2: SGDLS, YYNGEE. The CDR3 length is 15 residues. The CDR3 is CASSVEPTRGYEQYF. The DNA for the CDR3 is TGTGCCAGCAGCGTAGAACCTACCAGAGGGTACGAGCAGTACTTC. Using reference TRBV9 and TRBJ2-7 for the parts outside the CDR3, the full variable domain is DSGVTQTPKHLITATGQRVTLRCSPRSGDLSVYWYQQSLDQGLQFLIQYYNGEERAKGNILERFSAQQFPDLHSELNLSSLELGDSALYFCASSVEPTRGYEQYFGPGTRLTVT.

The chain is built from TRBV6-5 and TRBJ2-3; D remains ambiguous. The CDR3 totals 13 residues. Trimming cost V 2 bases and J 1 base, with 4 bases left between them. The germline V gene encodes CDR1 MNHEY and CDR2 SVGAGI. CDR3 region: CASSYQGTDTQYF. DNA of the CDR3: TGTGCCAGCAGTTACCAAGGCACAGATACGCAGTATTTT.

The chain carries TRBV28 and TRBJ1-2; D perhaps matches TRBD1 (5 bases). V shed 2 bases and J shed 4 bases, with 11 bases lying between them. Germline V lookup: CDR1 MDHEN, CDR2 SYDVKM. This CDR3 has 14 residues. CDR3 nucleotide sequence: TGTGCCAGCAGTTTACCCAGGGCGAGCTATGGCTACACCTTC. Its protein is CASSLPRASYGYTF.

V is TRBV27 and J is TRBJ2-4, with 12 positions matching TRBD2. The V segment lost 6 bases and the J segment 9 bases; nucleotides outside the gene matches: 12. CDR3 length equals 16 residues. CDR1 is MNHEY, CDR2 SMNVEV, per germline (reference sequence). CDR3 sequence reads: CASSVKPTSGGAIQYF. DNA for the CDR3: TGTGCCAGCAGCGTGAAGCCGACTAGCGGGGGAGCCATTCAGTACTTC.

This sequence joins TRBV11-2 and TRBJ2-3; 8 nucleotides line up with TRBD2. In germline, CDR1 is SGHAT, CDR2 FQNNGV. The length of the CDR3 is 16 residues. V lost 1 base, J lost 5 bases, and 8 bases stayed unmatched. CDR3 bases: TGTGCCAGCAGCTTAGGACGCAGCGGGAGCGTAGATACGCAGTATTTT. Its translation: CASSLGRSGSVDTQYF.

This chain uses TRBV7-2 with TRBJ2-7; 8 nucleotides line up with TRBD2. V shed 5 bases, J shed 0 bases, and the junction held 9 bases outside the gene matches. The CDR3 loop spans 16 amino acids. The germline V gene has CDR1 SGHTA and CDR2 FQGNSA. In DNA form, the CDR3 reads TGTGCCAGCAGCCACCTGACTAGCGCGAGCTCCTACGAGCAGTACTTC. It encodes CASSHLTSASSYEQYF.

The V gene is TRBV5-1, the J gene TRBJ2-7; 8 bases match TRBD1. The CDR3 spans 15 residues. CDR1 SGHRS and CDR2 YFSETQ come from the germline V gene. V lost 4 bases, J lost 0 bases, and 6 bases stayed unmatched. CDR3 coding DNA: TGCGCCAGCAGCCCGGGACAGGCCACCTCCTACGAGCAGTACTTC. Its translation: CASSPGQATSYEQYF.

The rearrangement joins TRBV28 to TRBJ1-2, with 7 bases identical to TRBD1. V lost 2 bases and J lost 4; bases outside the gene matches: 4. The length of the CDR3 is 14 residues. Germline CDR1 is MDHEN and CDR2 is SYDVKM. CDR3 sequence (DNA): TGTGCCAGCAGTTTAGACAGGGTTGGCTATGGCTACACCTTC. Residues: CASSLDRVGYGYTF.

This chain links TRBV4-1 with TRBJ2-2; TRBD2 aligns across 12 bases. Per germline, CDR1 MGHRA and CDR2 YSYEKL. The CDR3 has 17 amino acids. After removal of 3 bases from V and 6 bases from J, the junction contained 8 bases not matched to a gene. CDR3 residues: CASSQLRTSGTAGELFF. The CDR3 coding sequence is TGCGCCAGCAGCCAGTTAAGGACTAGCGGGACGGCCGGGGAGCTGTTTTTT.

This chain uses TRBV7-8 with TRBJ2-5, with 7 positions matching TRBD2. CDR1 is SGHVS, CDR2 FQNEAQ, per germline. The V and J ends lost 4 bases and 4 bases, in that order; junction bases with no gene match: 6. This CDR3 region has 14 residues. The CDR3 spells CASSWEGHGETQYF. In DNA, the CDR3 is TGTGCCAGCAGCTGGGAGGGGCATGGAGAGACCCAGTACTTC.

The V and J genes are TRBV7-9 and TRBJ1-1; a weak D match, TRBD1 (5 bases). V lost 2 bases and J 5 bases, leaving 12 bases between the germline ends. The germline CDR1 and CDR2 sequences are SEHNR and FQNEAQ (reference sequence). The CDR3 loop spans 14 amino acids. The CDR3 is CASSLNAGGTEAFF. The CDR3 nucleotides read TGTGCCAGCAGCTTAAATGCGGGGGGGACTGAAGCTTTCTTT.

The rearrangement uses TRBV6-1 and TRBJ2-7; 7 nucleotides align to TRBD1. Germline assignment: CDR1 MNHNS and CDR2 SASEGT. Germline trimming cut 8 bases from V and 6 bases from J; bases unmatched to any gene: 7. This CDR3 region has 12 residues. The CDR3 protein is CASPRGLFEQYF. The DNA for the CDR3 is TGTGCCAGCCCGAGGGGGCTATTCGAGCAGTACTTC.

V usage is TRBV7-2 and J usage is TRBJ1-5, with TRBD1 matching 11 bases. Germline CDR1 reads SGHTA; CDR2 reads FQGNSA. The CDR3 contains 17 residues. The V segment lost 1 base and the J segment 3 bases; nucleotides outside the gene matches: 5. This CDR3 is CASSLGTGGANNQPQHF. For the CDR3, the DNA is TGTGCCAGCAGCTTAGGGACAGGGGGCGCGAACAATCAGCCCCAGCATTTT.

V gene TRBV15 combines with J gene TRBJ2-7; D ambiguous. Germline CDR1 reads LNHNV; CDR2 reads YYDKDF (reference sequence). This CDR3 region has 17 residues. The V end was cut by 1 base, the J end by 2 bases, with 18 bases between. In nucleotides, the CDR3 is TGTGCCACCAGCAGAGCCCTTGGAGCCCCGGCCCCCTACGAGCAGTACTTC. It encodes CATSRALGAPAPYEQYF. Full variable domain (missing parts from reference TRBV15 and TRBJ2-7): DAMVIQNPRYQVTQFGKPVTLSCSQTLNHNVMYWYQQKSSQAPKLLFHYYDKDFNNEADTPDNFQSRRPNTSFCFLDIRSPGLGDTAMYLCATSRALGAPAPYEQYFGPGTRLTVT.

V and J are TRBV5-3 and TRBJ2-7, with a tentative D call TRBD2 (6 bases). TRBV5-3 is recorded as an ORF, its role being uncertain. The V and J ends lost 8 bases and 6 bases respectively, with 21 bases between them. The CDR3 loop spans 14 amino acids. DNA of the CDR3: TGTGCCAGCAGTTCACTGGGGCGGGATGGCGAGCAGTACTTC. Protein sequence: CASSSLGRDGEQYF.

The chain couples TRBV10-3 to TRBJ2-7, with D perhaps TRBD1 (6 bases). The V gene's germline CDR1 is ENHRY and CDR2 SYGVKD. CDR3 length: 13 amino acids. Trimming removed 11 bases at V and 2 bases at J, with 16 bases between. The DNA for the CDR3 is TGTGCCTCCCGAACGGGACAAACCTACGAGCAGTACTTC. It is translated as CASRTGQTYEQYF.

The V and J genes are TRBV4-2 and TRBJ2-5; no clear D. The length of the CDR3 is 14 residues. The V end lost 4 bases, the J end lost 6 bases, and 15 bases lay between the germline ends. Per germline, CDR1 LGHNA and CDR2 YNFKEQ. The CDR3 region is CASSRALGSQTQYF. As DNA, the CDR3 is TGTGCCAGCAGCCGGGCGCTAGGCAGCCAGACCCAGTACTTC.

The V call is TRBV7-9, the J call TRBJ2-1; 7 bases agree with TRBD1. Per germline, CDR1 SEHNR and CDR2 FQNEAQ (reference sequence). This CDR3 region has 13 residues. V was clipped by 2 bases and J by 6 bases; unmatched bases: 1. This chain's CDR3 is CASSLSGGNEQFF. DNA for the CDR3: TGTGCCAGCAGCTTATCAGGGGGCAATGAGCAGTTCTTC.

In the case of this clone: It may be a read error: a sequence one base away is much more abundant. The CDR3 ends on some other residue instead of the conserved phenylalanine or tryptophan, so this is likely a read error. The rearrangement links TRBV29-1 to TRBJ1-5, with a tentative D call TRBD1 (5 bases). The CDR3 is 13 amino acids. In germline, CDR1 is SQVTM, CDR2 ANQGSEA. Trimming stripped 7 bases from V and 2 bases from J, with 12 bases between. The CDR3 loop reads CSAQGAGNQPQHL. The CDR3 DNA is TGCAGCGCTCAGGGAGCCGGCAATCAGCCCCAGCATCTT.

This chain uses TRBV30 with TRBJ2-5; 10 bases fit TRBD1. The CDR3 is 15 amino acids. Per the germline V gene, CDR1 is GTSNPN and CDR2 is SVGIG (reference sequence). Trimming took 0 bases from V and 4 from J; bases not matched to a gene: 5. In DNA form, the CDR3 reads TGTGCCTGGAGTGTACCGACAGGGGGCGGAGAGACCCAGTACTTC. This sequence encodes CAWSVPTGGGETQYF. Complete variable domain (other parts from reference TRBV30 and TRBJ2-5): SQTIHQWPATLVQPVGSPLSLECTVEGTSNPNLYWYRQAAGRGLQLLFYSVGIGQISSEVPQNLSASRPQDRQFILSSKKLLLSDSGFYLCAWSVPTGGGETQYFGPGTRLLVL.

This clone was found a few times. The genes are TRBV9 and TRBJ1-1, with a possible D match to TRBD1 (5 bases). Germline CDR1 SGDLS, CDR2 YYNGEE. CDR3 length: 13 residues. V was cut by 7 bases and J by 7 bases, with 17 bases left in between. CDR3 region: CASALSLTGEAFF. DNA of the CDR3: TGTGCCAGCGCCCTATCACTAACAGGTGAAGCTTTCTTT.

The V gene is TRBV11-2, the J gene TRBJ1-4; TRBD1 agrees at 7 bases. CDR1 is SGHAT and CDR2 is FQNNGV in the germline V gene. V dropped 5 bases and J dropped 7; count of bases not matched to a gene: 7. There are 14 residues in the CDR3. CDR3 sequence reads: CASSRDRAGEKLFF. The CDR3 bases are TGTGCCAGCAGCCGAGACAGGGCGGGTGAAAAACTGTTTTTT.

This chain links TRBV2 with TRBJ1-1; D remains unclear. Germline loops: CDR1 SNHLY, CDR2 FYNNEI. V was trimmed by 6 bases and J by 2 bases, leaving 4 bases between them. The CDR3 sequence is 11 residues long. The CDR3, as DNA: TGTGCCAGCAGGGCAAACACTGAAGCTTTCTTT. Its protein product is CASRANTEAFF.

The chain recombines TRBV18 with TRBJ1-1, with D possibly TRBD1 on 6 matching bases. There are 15 residues in the CDR3. V was pared by 6 bases and J by 2 bases, with 16 bases between. Germline CDR1 reads KGHSH; CDR2 reads LQKENI. CDR3 loop: CASSEQGTLNTEAFF. Here the CDR3 DNA reads TGTGCCAGCTCGGAACAGGGCACGTTAAACACTGAAGCTTTCTTT.

For this clone: The same CDR3 can be traced to other DNA sequences in this sample. The gene calls are TRBV5-1 and TRBJ2-1; the D is unclear. Germline CDR1 reads SGHRS; CDR2 reads YFSETQ. The CDR3 has 11 residues. Trimming cost V 2 bases and J 5 bases, with 2 bases left between them. The CDR3 sequence: CASSFHNEQFF. Here the CDR3 DNA reads TGCGCCAGCAGCTTCCACAATGAGCAGTTCTTC. The full variable domain, with the rest looked up from reference TRBV5-1 and TRBJ2-1, is KAGVTQTPRYLIKTRGQQVTLSCSPISGHRSVSWYQQTPGQGLQFLFEYFSETQRNKGNFPGRFSGRQFSNSRSEMNVSTLELGDSALYLCASSFHNEQFFGPGTRLTVL.

CDR3 DNA: TGTGCCAGCTCACGGCGGGGGACCTCCTACGAGCAGTACTTC. It yields the protein CASSRRGTSYEQYF. The chain couples TRBV18 to TRBJ2-7; 7 nucleotides agree with TRBD2. The CDR3 loop spans 14 amino acids. V shed 4 bases and J 0 bases; nucleotides not matched to a gene: 3. Germline loops: CDR1 KGHSH, CDR2 LQKENI. The whole variable domain, filled in from reference TRBV18 and TRBJ2-7, reads NAGVMQNPRHLVRRRGQEARLRCSPMKGHSHVYWYRQLPEEGLKFMVYLQKENIIDESGMPKERFSAEFPKEGPSILRIQQVVRGDSAAYFCASSRRGTSYEQYFGPGTRLTVT.

This clone was detected once. The chain couples TRBV5-4 to TRBJ2-5; D remains unclear. The CDR3 has 14 amino acids. CDR1 and CDR2 (germline): SGHNT, YYREEE (reference sequence). Trimming shortened V by 2 bases and J by 1 base, and 9 bases separated the two germline ends. CDR3 amino acids: CASSFGQSQETQYF. CDR3 nucleotides: TGTGCCAGCAGCTTCGGGCAGTCCCAAGAGACCCAGTACTTC.

This chain links TRBV28 with TRBJ1-1; TRBD1 matches at 9 bases. The CDR3 runs to 17 residues. The trim removed 6 bases at V and 2 bases at J, leaving 13 bases unmatched. Germline loops: CDR1 MDHEN, CDR2 SYDVKM. The CDR3 sequence: CASRYLPGQGGNTEAFF. In DNA, the CDR3 is TGTGCCAGCAGATACCTCCCGGGACAGGGAGGAAACACTGAAGCTTTCTTT. The variable domain in full, with the rest retrieved from reference TRBV28 and TRBJ1-1, is DVKVTQSSRYLVKRTGEKVFLECVQDMDHENMFWYRQDPGLGLRLIYFSYDVKMKEKGDIPEGYSVSREKKERFSLILESASTNQTSMYLCASRYLPGQGGNTEAFFGQGTRLTVV.

This clone was observed a handful of times. The sample has other DNA sequences that encode this CDR3 too. CDR3 sequence (DNA): TGTGCCAGCAGCTTCAACCTCCAAGAGACCCAGTACTTC. Protein sequence: CASSFNLQETQYF. The chain recombines TRBV11-3 with TRBJ2-5; no firm D call. This CDR3 spans 13 amino acids. V was pared by 3 bases and J by 1 base, with 6 bases between. CDR1 and CDR2 from the germline V gene are SGHNT and YENEEA. The entire variable domain, with the rest obtained from reference TRBV11-3 and TRBJ2-5, is as follows: EAGVVQSPRYKIIEKKQPVAFWCNPISGHNTLYWYLQNLGQGPELLIRYENEEAVDDSQLPKDRFSAERLKGVDSTLKIQPAELGDSAVYLCASSFNLQETQYFGPGTRLLVL.

CDR3 in DNA: TGTGCCAGCAGTCTTCAGGGTTCAGGAAACACCATATATTTT. This encodes CASSLQGSGNTIYF. The V call is TRBV14, the J call TRBJ1-3; a possible D gene is TRBD1 (5 bases). This CDR3 is 14 amino acids long. V was pared by 6 bases and J by 4 bases, with 13 bases between. Germline lookup yields CDR1 SGHDN and CDR2 FVKESK.

This chain uses TRBV4-2 with TRBJ1-2; D gene ambiguous. Per germline, CDR1 LGHNA and CDR2 YNFKEQ. The CDR3 contains 14 residues. Trimming cost V 0 bases and J 0 bases, with 5 bases left between them. In nucleotides, the CDR3 is TGTGCCAGCAGCCAAGATAACTCTAACTATGGCTACACCTTC. It translates to CASSQDNSNYGYTF.